The 27 T cell receptor beta chains reported below all come from one sample, sequenced in a study of tumor and adjacent non-tumor tissue in lung cancer. This sample's RNA came from whole unsorted tissue. The library came from three nested PCR rounds adapted from ARM-PCR protocols. In TCRdb, the multiplex PCR reads were re-called with MiXCR into one record per CDR3 protein. The sample records approximately 120,000 distinct CDR3 sequences, about 66% being singletons. The specimen was lung tumor tissue. The receptors shown here come from a man under 40 with non-small cell lung cancer.

Points on this clonotype: This sequence may be a read error, since a much larger clone differs from it by one base. The V gene is TRBV20-1, the J gene TRBJ2-1, with TRBD2 as a possible D gene (5 bases). CDR1 DFQATT and CDR2 SNEGSKA come from the germline V gene (reference sequence). V shed 5 bases and J shed 8 bases, with 25 bases lying between them. This CDR3 has 16 residues. The CDR3 sequence is CSAPPGERSLRDEQFF. The CDR3 nucleotides read TGCAGTGCTCCCCCCGGGGAGCGATCACTTAGGGATGAGCAGTTCTTC.

A few counts support this clonotype. The chain uses TRBV11-3 and TRBJ1-5, with D possibly TRBD1 on 5 matching bases. Germline V gene lookup returns CDR1 SGHNT and CDR2 YENEEA. V lost 5 bases and J lost 4, with 24 bases in between. The CDR3 loop spans 18 amino acids. The CDR3 region is CASSIVVGGGLGNQPQHF. The CDR3 nucleotides read TGTGCCAGCAGCATAGTAGTCGGGGGGGGTCTGGGTAATCAGCCCCAGCATTTT.

In regard to this clonotype: The conserved phenylalanine or tryptophan normally closing the CDR3 is absent here, so this likely arose from a read error. As DNA, the CDR3 is TGTGCCAGCAGGTTGGACAGGGGTAATTCGCCCCTCCACTTA. Protein sequence: CASRLDRGNSPLHL. This rearrangement joins TRBV6-2 or TRBV6-3 to TRBJ1-6; TRBD1 agrees at 9 bases. This CDR3 spans 14 amino acids. The germline V gene encodes CDR1 MNHEY and CDR2 SVGEGT.

Regarding this clonotype: One end of the junction fails to match germline, which may point to a read error. The genes are TRBV12-3 or TRBV12-4 and TRBJ1-2; D gene uncertain. The CDR3 runs 11 residues. In DNA, the CDR3 is TGTGCCAGCAGTGTAGTGAGTGGCTGCACCTTC. Protein product: CASSVVSGCTF.

Concerning this clonotype itself: A much larger clone lies one base from this, so it may be a read error. V usage is TRBV5-5 and J usage is TRBJ1-2; 8 positions agree with TRBD1. This CDR3 comprises 15 residues. CDR1 SGHKS and CDR2 YYEKEE come from the germline V gene (reference sequence). V was pared by 0 bases and J by 3 bases, with 4 bases of the junction left unmatched. This chain's CDR3 is CASSLDRGIHYGYTF. As DNA, the CDR3 is TGTGCCAGCAGCTTGGACAGGGGGATTCACTATGGCTACACCTTC. Variable domain in full (rest from reference TRBV5-5 and TRBJ1-2): DAGVTQSPTHLIKTRGQQVTLRCSPISGHKSVSWYQQVLGQGPQFIFQYYEKEERGRGNFPDRFSARQFPNYSSELNVNALLLGDSALYLCASSLDRGIHYGYTFGSGTRLTVV.

V and J are TRBV11-3 and TRBJ1-4, with 9 bases lining up with TRBD1. Germline assignment: CDR1 SGHNT and CDR2 YENEEA. J lost 10 bases, V lost 7 bases, and 10 bases had no gene match. CDR3 size: 14 residues. This CDR3 reads CASNSRQGGGKLFF. DNA for the CDR3: TGTGCCAGCAACTCCCGACAGGGGGGTGGAAAACTGTTTTTT.

This clonotype was seen repeatedly, ten times or more. This chain connects TRBV20-1 to TRBJ2-2; a weak D match, TRBD2 (6 bases). This CDR3 contains 15 residues. The V gene's germline CDR1 is DFQATT and CDR2 SNEGSKA (reference sequence). Deletions cut 6 bases from V and 6 bases from J, with 20 bases between. CDR3: CSATPRGGRAGELFF. In DNA form, the CDR3 reads TGCAGTGCCACCCCTCGGGGAGGCCGCGCCGGGGAGCTGTTTTTT.

Details on this clonotype: Just one base apart from a much larger clone, this may be a read error. The V and J genes are TRBV6-2 or TRBV6-3 and TRBJ1-5; unclear D gene. The V gene's germline CDR1 is MNHEY and CDR2 SVGEGT. The CDR3 covers 13 residues. CDR3 region: CASSYVQSQPQRF. CDR3 sequence (DNA): TGTGCCAGCAGTTACGTGCAGAGTCAGCCCCAGCGTTTT.

Details on this clonotype: The junction departs from germline at one end; a sequencing error may be responsible. The chain links TRBV7-8 to TRBJ2-2; TRBD1 agrees at 10 bases. The V gene's germline CDR1 is SGHVS and CDR2 FQNEAQ. This CDR3 has 16 amino acids. The CDR3 DNA follows: TGTGCCAACAGCGATGACGGACAGGGGGACGCCGGGGAGCTGTTTTTT. It specifies CANSDDGQGDAGELFF.

This clonotype was seen only once. A much larger clone is a single base away; this may be a read error. The rearrangement uses TRBV5-6 and TRBJ1-2; D ambiguous. The CDR3 has 14 amino acids. Germline V gives CDR1 SGHDT, CDR2 YYEEEE. V shed 4 bases and J shed 4 bases, with 14 bases lying between them. CDR3 sequence (DNA): TGTGCCAGCAGCCCTATGGGTCCAAGCTATGGCTACACCTTC. This gives the protein CASSPMGPSYGYTF. The full variable domain, completed using reference TRBV5-6 and TRBJ1-2, is DAGVTQSPTHLIKTRGQQVTLRCSPKSGHDTVSWYQQALGQGPQFIFQYYEEEERQRGNFPDRFSGHQFPNYSSELNVNALLLGDSALYLCASSPMGPSYGYTFGSGTRLTVV.

As regards this clonotype: A read error is likely, as this CDR3 ends without the conserved phenylalanine or tryptophan. This rearrangement joins TRBV12-3 or TRBV12-4 to TRBJ2-7; D may be TRBD1 (6 bases). Trimming took off 2 bases at V and 0 bases at J, with 8 bases between the two ends. The CDR3 has 14 amino acids. The CDR3 region is CASSLQGSSYEQYL. The CDR3, as DNA: TGTGCCAGCAGTTTACAGGGGTCCTCCTACGAGCAGTACCTC.

Worth noting for this clonotype: The junction departs from germline at one end; a sequencing error may be responsible. This sequence joins TRBV11-2 and TRBJ2-7; D unresolved. Germline CDR1 is SGHAT and CDR2 is FQNNGV. The CDR3 spans 13 residues. CDR3 sequence reads: CASSWVGTYEQYF. Written as DNA, the CDR3 is TGTGCCAGTAGCTGGGTAGGGACCTACGAGCAGTACTTC.

For this clonotype: One end of the junction is discordant with germline, which a read error may explain. The V and J genes are TRBV7-9 and TRBJ2-1; 9 nucleotides match TRBD2. Per the germline V gene, CDR1 is SEHNR and CDR2 is FQNEAQ (reference sequence). The CDR3 loop spans 16 amino acids. The CDR3 reads CGSSLEAGGLYNEQFF. The DNA of the CDR3 is TGTGGCAGCAGCTTAGAGGCGGGAGGGCTGTATAATGAGCAGTTCTTC.

This clonotype was observed a handful of times. The rearrangement uses TRBV11-2 and TRBJ1-6; D remains unclear. Germline CDR1 is SGHAT and CDR2 is FQNNGV. There are 15 residues in the CDR3. Trimming removed 5 bases from V and 7 bases from J, with 15 bases in between. This CDR3 is CASSPLAGGNSPLHF. In nucleotides, the CDR3 is TGTGCCAGCAGCCCTCTAGCAGGAGGAAATTCACCCCTCCACTTT.

This chain links TRBV28 with TRBJ1-6; D call uncertain. The germline V gene has CDR1 MDHEN and CDR2 SYDVKM. V was cut by 6 bases and J by 14 bases, with 14 bases left in between. The CDR3 consists of 12 residues. CDR3 loop: CASSTGLSSLHF. In nucleotides, the CDR3 is TGTGCCAGCAGCACCGGGTTGTCATCCCTCCACTTT.

Of note for this clonotype: A read error is possible here, since a much larger clone lies one base away. The chain carries TRBV4-3 and TRBJ2-5, with D possibly TRBD2 on 6 matching bases. The CDR3 consists of 13 residues. Germline V CDR1 and CDR2: LGHNA, YSLEER. The CDR3 nucleotides are TGCGCCAGCGGCCAATCCGGGGGAGAGACCCAGTACTTC. Protein sequence: CASGQSGGETQYF.

A word on this clonotype: Compared with germline, one end of the junction differs, possibly owing to a read error. The chain has TRBV5-4 and TRBJ2-7, with D possibly TRBD2 on 5 matching bases. CDR1 is SGHNT and CDR2 is YYREEE in the germline V gene (reference sequence). The length of the CDR3 is 15 residues. Written as DNA, the CDR3 is TGCGCCAGCAGCCGGACCGGGGTAGCCTCCTACGAGCAGTACTTC. As protein: CASSRTGVASYEQYF.

In the case of this clonotype: A much bigger clone sits one base away, suggesting this may be a read error. V gene TRBV12-3 or TRBV12-4 combines with J gene TRBJ1-4; 8 bases map to TRBD1. The CDR3 extends over 15 amino acids. The DNA for the CDR3 is TGTGTCAGCAGTCCGGGACAGGTTCAAGGGGAAAAACTGTTTTTT. It encodes CVSSPGQVQGEKLFF.

A word on this clonotype: Germline and junction disagree at one end, which may indicate a read error. The rearrangement uses TRBV24-1 and TRBJ2-7; 10 nucleotides align to TRBD1. The CDR3 totals 18 residues. The germline V gene encodes CDR1 KGHDR and CDR2 SFDVKD. The CDR3 reads CATSAPGQGPRGAYEQYF. The CDR3 nucleotides are TGTGCTACCAGTGCCCCGGGACAGGGGCCGCGGGGGGCCTACGAGCAGTACTTC.

The chain uses TRBV5-1 and TRBJ1-1; D gene ambiguous. The CDR3 loop spans 12 amino acids. The V gene's germline CDR1 is SGHRS and CDR2 YFSETQ. Trimming took 6 bases from V and 1 from J, leaving 7 bases between them. In DNA, the CDR3 is TGCGCCAGCAAGACCCCGAACACTGAAGCTTTCTTT. Protein: CASKTPNTEAFF.

A word on this clonotype: One end of the junction does not line up with germline, which may come from a read error. J is TRBJ1-3 and V is TRBV4-2; 8 bases are shared with TRBD1. Germline CDR1 reads LGHNA; CDR2 reads YNFKEQ. The CDR3 length is 16 residues. The CDR3 here is CASSQPSDRAGNTIYF. The CDR3 DNA is TGTGCCAGCAGCCAACCCTCGGACAGGGCAGGAAACACCATATATTTC.

Regarding this clonotype: It may be a read error: a sequence one base away is much more abundant. The J gene is TRBJ2-2, the V gene TRBV11-3; D tentatively reads TRBD1 or TRBD2 (7 bases each). Germline assignment: CDR1 SGHNT and CDR2 YENEEA. There are 13 residues in the CDR3. The CDR3 protein is CASSQGGTGVLFF. The CDR3, as DNA: TGTGCCAGCAGCCAGGGGGGGACCGGGGTGCTGTTTTTT.

The chain couples TRBV14 to TRBJ1-6; tentatively, D is TRBD1 (6 bases). The CDR3 is 13 residues long. Germline CDR1 is SGHDN and CDR2 is FVKESK. Trimming took 5 bases from V and 7 from J, leaving 9 bases between them. CDR3 region: CASSTGLNSPLHF. The CDR3, as DNA: TGTGCCAGCAGCACAGGGTTGAATTCACCCCTCCACTTT.

In the case of this clonotype: With a much larger clone just one base away, this may be a read error. The rearrangement uses TRBV12-3 or TRBV12-4 and TRBJ1-1, with 8 bases aligning to TRBD1. The CDR3 spans 13 residues. CDR3 bases: TGTGCCAGGAGTTGGACAGGGATGGCTGAAGCTTTCTTT. It yields the protein CARSWTGMAEAFF.

This clonotype was observed at least ten times. This chain uses TRBV6-1 with TRBJ2-1; no firm D call. The CDR3 contains 13 residues. The germline CDR1 and CDR2 sequences are MNHNS and SASEGT. V lost 1 base and J 9 bases, leaving 10 bases between the germline ends. In DNA form, the CDR3 reads TGTGCCAGCAGTGAAGTGGCGCGTAGTGAGCAGTTCTTC. Encoded protein: CASSEVARSEQFF.

Concerning this clonotype: A read error may explain this, as a much larger clone is one base away. This chain uses TRBV6-5 with TRBJ1-5; D is uncertain. Germline values: CDR1 MNHEY, CDR2 SVGAGI. This CDR3 spans 13 amino acids. CDR3 DNA sequence: TGTGCCAGCAGAACAGATTTCGATCAGCCCCGGCATTTT. It encodes CASRTDFDQPRHF.

About this clonotype itself: Relative to the germline gene, one junction end is altered; a read error may explain this. The chain has TRBV5-5 and TRBJ2-2; no clear D gene. This CDR3 comprises 15 residues. Germline CDR1 and CDR2: SGHKS and YYEKEE (reference sequence). The CDR3, as DNA: TGTGCCAGCAGCTTTAACAGACCGAACACCGGAGAGCTGCTTTTT. Protein sequence: CASSFNRPNTGELLF.